What follows is one T cell receptor beta chain and its context. Authors' methods: Amplification with reference gene primers provided the estimates of nucleated cell counts. This table comes from immunoSEQ multiplex PCR, and its TCRdb copy is limited to in-frame clones, with some not included. V, J and clone size are those of that table, while D and trimming were read from the DNA. The sample consists of about 480,000 clones, about 91% of them appearing once. This sample was included in a study of blood T cell repertoires in COVID-19. Germline-derived CDR1 and CDR2 are SEHNR and FQNEAQ (reference sequence). The CDR3 spans 13 residues. Trimming left V 5 bases short and J 2 bases short, with 9 bases between.

The chain is built from TRBV7-9 and TRBJ2-5; D gene ambiguous. The specimen sequenced was peripheral blood. This clonotype was sampled from a woman in her 50s with COVID-19, enrolled during active disease. The DNA for the CDR3 is TGTGCCAGCAGCCCGGGTAGTCAAGAGACCCAGTACTTC. Its protein is CASSPGSQETQYF. The full variable domain, in which reference TRBV7-9 and TRBJ2-5 provide the parts outside the CDR3, is DTGVSQNPRHKITKRGQNVTFRCDPISEHNRLYWYRQTLGQGPEFLTYFQNEAQLEKSRLLSDRFSAERPKGSFSTLEIQRTEQGDSAMYLCASSPGSQETQYFGPGTRLLVL.